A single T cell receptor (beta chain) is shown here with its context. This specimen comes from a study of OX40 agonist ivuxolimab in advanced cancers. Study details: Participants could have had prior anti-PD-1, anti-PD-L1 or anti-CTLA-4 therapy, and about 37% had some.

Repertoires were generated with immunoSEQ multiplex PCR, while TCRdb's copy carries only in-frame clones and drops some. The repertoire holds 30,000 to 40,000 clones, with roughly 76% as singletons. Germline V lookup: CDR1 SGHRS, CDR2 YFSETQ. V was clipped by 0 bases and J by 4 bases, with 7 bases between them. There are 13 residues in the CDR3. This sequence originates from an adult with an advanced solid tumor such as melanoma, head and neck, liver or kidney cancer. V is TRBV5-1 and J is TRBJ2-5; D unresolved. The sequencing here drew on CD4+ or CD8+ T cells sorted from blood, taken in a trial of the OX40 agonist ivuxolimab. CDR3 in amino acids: CASSLVVGETQYF. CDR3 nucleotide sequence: TGCGCCAGCAGCTTGGTAGTGGGAGAGACCCAGTACTTC.